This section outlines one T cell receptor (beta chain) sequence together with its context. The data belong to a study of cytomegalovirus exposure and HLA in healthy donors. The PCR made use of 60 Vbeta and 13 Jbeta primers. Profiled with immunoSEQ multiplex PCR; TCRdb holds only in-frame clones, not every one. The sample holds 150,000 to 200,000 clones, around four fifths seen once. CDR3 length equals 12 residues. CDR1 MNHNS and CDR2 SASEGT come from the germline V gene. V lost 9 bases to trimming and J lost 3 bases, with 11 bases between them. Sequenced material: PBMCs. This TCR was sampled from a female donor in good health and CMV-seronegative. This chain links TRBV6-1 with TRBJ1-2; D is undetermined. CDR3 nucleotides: TGTGCCAGTCGAGTTACGTACTATGGCTACACCTTC. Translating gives CASRVTYYGYTF.